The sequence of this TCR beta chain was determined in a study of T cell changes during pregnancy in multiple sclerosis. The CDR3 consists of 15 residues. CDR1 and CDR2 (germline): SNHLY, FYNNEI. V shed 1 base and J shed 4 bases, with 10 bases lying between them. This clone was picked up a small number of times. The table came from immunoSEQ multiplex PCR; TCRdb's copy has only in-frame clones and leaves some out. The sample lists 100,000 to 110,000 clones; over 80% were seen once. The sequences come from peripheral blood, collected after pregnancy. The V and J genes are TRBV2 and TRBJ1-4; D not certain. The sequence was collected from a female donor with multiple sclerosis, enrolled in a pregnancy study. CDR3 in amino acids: CASSEGHRRNEKLFF. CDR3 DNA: TGTGCCAGCAGTGAAGGTCACAGACGTAATGAAAAACTGTTTTTT.